The 24 T cell receptor beta chains given below trace back to one sample, sequenced in a study of T cells in Graves' hyperthyroidism and ophthalmopathy. What was amplified from RNA transcripts were TCR beta CDR3 regions. First-round RT-PCR with HTBI primers amplified the TCR CDR3 region. TCRdb ran MiXCR on the multiplex PCR reads and lists one entry per CDR3 protein. The sample holds roughly 700,000 distinct CDR3 sequences, 12% to 15% seen once. The sequenced sample was blood. The receptors derive from a woman aged 18-29 years with Graves' hyperthyroidism.

This clonotype occurred many times. V and J are TRBV7-9 and TRBJ2-1; TRBD2 agrees at 7 bases. Germline values: CDR1 SEHNR, CDR2 FQNEAQ (reference sequence). The ends lost 11 bases at V and 1 base at J; junction bases unmatched: 5. The CDR3 is 13 residues long. The CDR3 here is CAGERDSYNEQFF. The CDR3 DNA is TGTGCCGGTGAGCGGGATTCCTACAATGAGCAGTTCTTC.

Many counts were recorded for this clonotype. This rearrangement joins TRBV20-1 to TRBJ2-7; 7 positions match TRBD2. The V and J ends lost 2 bases and 2 bases, in that order; junction bases with no gene match: 9. Looked up from germline, CDR1 is DFQATT and CDR2 is SNEGSKA (reference sequence). The CDR3 is 15 amino acids. The CDR3 sequence: CSARNFGTITYEQYF. As DNA, the CDR3 is TGCAGTGCTAGAAACTTCGGGACTATAACCTACGAGCAGTACTTC.

The gene calls are TRBV5-8 and TRBJ1-5; TRBD1 is a possible D gene (5 bases). The V gene's germline CDR1 is SGHTS and CDR2 YDEGEE. The CDR3 covers 16 residues. V lost 5 bases to trimming and J lost 0 bases, with 15 bases between them. CDR3 coding DNA: TGTGCCAGCAGGGGGGTGGGGATTCTTAGCAATCAGCCCCAGCATTTT. Translation: CASRGVGILSNQPQHF.

The chain couples TRBV19 to TRBJ2-7; D gene uncertain. CDR3 size: 14 residues. Germline CDR1 is LNHDA and CDR2 is SQIVND (reference sequence). Trimming cost V 5 bases and J 5 bases, with 16 bases left between them. The CDR3 sequence: CASSSKGGFDEQYF. CDR3 DNA sequence: TGTGCCAGTAGTTCCAAAGGTGGATTCGACGAGCAGTACTTC.

The sample holds a few counts of this clonotype. The rearrangement uses TRBV19 and TRBJ2-1; 11 nucleotides align to TRBD2. This CDR3 comprises 14 residues. Trimming cost V 5 bases and J 8 bases; bases outside gene matches: 5. The germline V gene encodes CDR1 LNHDA and CDR2 SQIVND (reference sequence). This CDR3 reads CASSVFSGRDEQFF. CDR3 nucleotides: TGTGCCAGTAGTGTATTTAGCGGGAGGGATGAGCAGTTCTTC.

For this clonotype: This may stem from a read error, because a much larger clone lies one nucleotide away. The rearrangement uses TRBV6-1 and TRBJ1-5; weak D call: TRBD1 (5 bases). Germline CDR1 and CDR2: MNHNS and SASEGT. The CDR3 covers 14 residues. Here the CDR3 DNA reads TGTGCCAGCAGAGACGGGGCGAGCAGTCAGCCCCAGCATTTT. Residues: CASRDGASSQPQHF.

This clonotype has a count of ten or more. The J gene is TRBJ2-4, the V gene TRBV7-2; the D gene could be TRBD1 or TRBD2 (7 bases each). V was cut by 5 bases and J by 4 bases, with 12 bases left in between. The CDR3 sequence is 14 residues long. CDR1 SGHTA and CDR2 FQGNSA come from the germline V gene. In DNA, the CDR3 is TGTGCCAGCAGCCCGGGGGGACAGAAAAACATTCAGTACTTC. Translation gives CASSPGGQKNIQYF.

In its sample, this clonotype was seen many times. CDR3 in amino acids: CAISEPDRGQYEQYF. The DNA for the CDR3 is TGTGCCATCAGTGAGCCGGACAGGGGGCAATACGAGCAGTACTTC. The rearrangement joins TRBV10-3 to TRBJ2-7; 11 nucleotides match TRBD1. Germline V gene data show CDR1 as ENHRY and CDR2 as SYGVKD. The ends lost 2 bases at V and 4 bases at J; junction bases unmatched: 4. The CDR3 runs 15 residues.

This clonotype was recorded at least ten times. V and J are TRBV12-3 or TRBV12-4 and TRBJ2-7; 8 bases map to TRBD1. V gave up 3 bases and J gave up 6 bases; unmatched junction bases: 4. The CDR3 runs 13 residues. The CDR3 sequence: CASSFAGQAEQYF. The CDR3 region has the DNA TGTGCCAGCAGTTTTGCGGGACAGGCCGAGCAGTACTTC.

This clonotype turned up a few times. The chain carries TRBV19 and TRBJ1-1, with TRBD1 as a possible D gene (6 bases). V was pared by 1 base and J by 3 bases, with 12 bases between. The length of the CDR3 is 15 residues. CDR1 is LNHDA, CDR2 SQIVND, per germline (reference sequence). The CDR3 protein is CASSIGAGVHTEAFF. DNA for the CDR3: TGTGCCAGTAGTATAGGGGCAGGGGTACACACTGAAGCTTTCTTT.

This clonotype was found many times. The chain recombines TRBV28 with TRBJ2-7; D gene unclear. Deletions cut 2 bases from V and 0 bases from J, with 11 bases between. This CDR3 region has 15 residues. Germline CDR1 is MDHEN and CDR2 is SYDVKM. The CDR3 loop is CASSLGTESSYEQYF. Written as DNA, the CDR3 is TGTGCCAGCAGTTTAGGAACAGAGAGCTCCTACGAGCAGTACTTC.

The chain carries TRBV11-2 and TRBJ2-7; D remains unclear. The CDR3 sequence is 15 residues long. The germline CDR1 and CDR2 sequences are SGHAT and FQNNGV. V lost 5 bases, J lost 4 bases, and 18 bases lay in between. Written as DNA, the CDR3 is TGTGCCAGCAGCACACCCCGACGGTCTACGTACGAGCAGTACTTC. Translation: CASSTPRRSTYEQYF.

Ten or more counts support this clonotype. This chain links TRBV28 with TRBJ2-7; the D gene is possibly TRBD1 (5 bases). Deletions cut 5 bases from V and 0 bases from J, with 11 bases between. The CDR3 runs 14 residues. CDR1 is MDHEN, CDR2 SYDVKM, per germline. The CDR3 DNA is TGTGCCAGCAGTGAAAGGGGCAGCTCCTACGAGCAGTACTTC. Its protein product is CASSERGSSYEQYF.

At least ten counts were recorded for this clonotype. The chain combines TRBV6-1 with TRBJ2-1, with TRBD1 matching over 8 bases. Germline V gene lookup returns CDR1 MNHNS and CDR2 SASEGT. V trimming: 8 bases; J trimming: 8 bases; junction bases outside the gene matches: 14. CDR3 length: 15 residues. CDR3 in DNA: TGTGCCAGCTTGGGGGGCAGGGGGCGCAAGGATGAGCAGTTCTTC. Encoded protein: CASLGGRGRKDEQFF.

The rearrangement joins TRBV5-1 to TRBJ1-4, with TRBD1 matching 7 bases. The germline V gene has CDR1 SGHRS and CDR2 YFSETQ. The CDR3 runs 15 residues. Germline trimming cut 6 bases from V and 10 bases from J; bases unmatched to any gene: 15. CDR3: CASTNDREGSLKLFF. In DNA form, the CDR3 reads TGCGCCAGCACCAACGACAGGGAAGGAAGTCTAAAACTGTTTTTT.

This clonotype was observed a few times. This chain uses TRBV7-9 with TRBJ1-3; possible D gene TRBD1, 5 bases. V lost 1 base to trimming and J lost 2 bases, with 12 bases between them. The CDR3 runs to 16 residues. Germline V CDR1 and CDR2: SEHNR, FQNEAQ (reference sequence). The CDR3 sequence is CASSLGTGTTGNTIYF. DNA for the CDR3: TGTGCCAGCAGCTTAGGTACGGGGACCACTGGAAACACCATATATTTT.

This clonotype has only a few counts. This chain uses TRBV6-4 with TRBJ2-5; tentatively, D is TRBD2 (6 bases). V lost 6 bases, J lost 5 bases, and 19 bases lay in between. The germline V gene encodes CDR1 MRHNA and CDR2 SNTAGT. The CDR3 loop spans 15 amino acids. CDR3 sequence (DNA): TGTGCCAGCAGCGCACTCCGGGAGATTAGGGAGACCCAGTACTTC. Translated: CASSALREIRETQYF.

This clonotype was counted between two and nine times. This chain uses TRBV29-1 with TRBJ2-2, with TRBD2 matching over 9 bases. Germline values: CDR1 SQVTM, CDR2 ANQGSEA. V lost 4 bases, J lost 3 bases, and 6 bases stayed unmatched. The length of the CDR3 is 15 residues. The DNA for the CDR3 is TGCAGCGTTGGAATAGCGGGAGTTCACACCGGGGAGCTGTTTTTT. It codes for CSVGIAGVHTGELFF.

This clonotype was seen many times. This chain joins TRBV11-2 and TRBJ2-7; a possible D gene is TRBD1 (7 bases). The CDR3 consists of 15 residues. Germline V CDR1 and CDR2: SGHAT, FQNNGV. V was trimmed by 3 bases and J by 3 bases, leaving 15 bases between them. Here the CDR3 DNA reads TGTGCCAGCAGCTTCAGTCAGGGGGGTTTCTACGAGCAGTACTTC. Protein product: CASSFSQGGFYEQYF.

In this sample, this clonotype turned up many times. The chain employs TRBV5-1 and TRBJ2-1, with D perhaps matching TRBD1 or TRBD2 (5 bases each). V lost 0 bases, J lost 5 bases, and 9 bases lay in between. The CDR3 spans 14 residues. Germline V CDR1 and CDR2: SGHRS, YFSETQ. The chain's CDR3 is CASSLAGQDNEQFF. The CDR3 DNA reads TGCGCCAGCAGCTTGGCGGGGCAAGACAATGAGCAGTTCTTC.

The chain is built from TRBV7-9 and TRBJ1-2, with D hard to call. The CDR3 contains 15 residues. Trimming cost V 3 bases and J 5 bases, with 16 bases left between them. Germline-derived CDR1 and CDR2 are SEHNR and FQNEAQ (reference sequence). CDR3 DNA: TGTGCCAGCAGCTTGGCCTCGACGGTGGGGTATGGCTACACCTTC. As protein: CASSLASTVGYGYTF.

Ten or more counts support this clonotype. This rearrangement joins TRBV6-1 to TRBJ2-2, with 7 bases lining up with TRBD2. CDR1 and CDR2 (germline): MNHNS, SASEGT. Losses at the gene ends were 6 bases for V and 5 bases for J; bases not matched to a gene: 6. This CDR3 is 14 amino acids long. CDR3 sequence: CASRGAGRTGELFF. The CDR3 DNA follows: TGTGCCAGCAGAGGGGCCGGGAGGACCGGGGAGCTGTTTTTT.

This clonotype was recorded at least ten times. For the CDR3, the DNA is TGTGCCAGCAGTGGGGCTGGGGGGAAAAGCTACGAGCAGTACTTC. Its translation is CASSGAGGKSYEQYF. The chain links TRBV6-1 to TRBJ2-7; weak D call: TRBD2 (6 bases). The V gene's germline CDR1 is MNHNS and CDR2 SASEGT. Trimming stripped 4 bases from V and 3 bases from J, with 16 bases between. The CDR3 runs to 15 residues.

In the case of this clonotype: In this CDR3 the conserved last residue, phenylalanine or tryptophan, is missing, so a read error is likely. The gene calls are TRBV18 and TRBJ2-3; D gene ambiguous. V shed 0 bases and J shed 3 bases, with 10 bases lying between them. Per germline, CDR1 KGHSH and CDR2 LQKENI. The CDR3 contains 15 residues. CDR3 DNA sequence: TGTGCCAGCTCACCACCGACGGAGATAACAGATACGCAGTATCTT. Protein product: CASSPPTEITDTQYL.